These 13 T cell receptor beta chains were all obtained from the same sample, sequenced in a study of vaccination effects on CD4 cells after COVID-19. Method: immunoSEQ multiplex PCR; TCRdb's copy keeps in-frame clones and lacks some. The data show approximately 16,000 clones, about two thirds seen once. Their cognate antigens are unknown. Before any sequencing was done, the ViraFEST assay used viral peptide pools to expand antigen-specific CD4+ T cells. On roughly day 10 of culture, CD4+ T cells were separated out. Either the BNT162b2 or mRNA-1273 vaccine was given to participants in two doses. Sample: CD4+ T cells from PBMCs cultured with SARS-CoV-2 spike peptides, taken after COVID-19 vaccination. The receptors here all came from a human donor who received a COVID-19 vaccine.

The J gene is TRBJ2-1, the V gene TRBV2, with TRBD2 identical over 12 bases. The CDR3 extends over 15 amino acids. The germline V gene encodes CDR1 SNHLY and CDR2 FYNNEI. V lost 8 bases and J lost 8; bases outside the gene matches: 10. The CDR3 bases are TGTGCCAGCCGGCCCCTAGCGGGAGGGCTCGATGAGCAGTTCTTC. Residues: CASRPLAGGLDEQFF.

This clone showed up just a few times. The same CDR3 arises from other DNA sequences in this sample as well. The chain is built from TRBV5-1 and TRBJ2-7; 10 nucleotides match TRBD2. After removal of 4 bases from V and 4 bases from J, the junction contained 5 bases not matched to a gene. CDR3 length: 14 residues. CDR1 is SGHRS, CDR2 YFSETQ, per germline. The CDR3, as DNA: TGCGCCAGCAGCCCGTCGGGACTAGCGTACGAGCAGTACTTC. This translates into CASSPSGLAYEQYF.

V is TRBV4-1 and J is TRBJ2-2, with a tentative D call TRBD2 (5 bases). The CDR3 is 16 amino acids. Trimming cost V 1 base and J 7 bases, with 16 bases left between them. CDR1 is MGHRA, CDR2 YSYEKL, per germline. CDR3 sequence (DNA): TGCGCCAGCAGCCAAGTATTGAGGGCTCGGGACGGGGAGCTGTTTTTT. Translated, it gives CASSQVLRARDGELFF.

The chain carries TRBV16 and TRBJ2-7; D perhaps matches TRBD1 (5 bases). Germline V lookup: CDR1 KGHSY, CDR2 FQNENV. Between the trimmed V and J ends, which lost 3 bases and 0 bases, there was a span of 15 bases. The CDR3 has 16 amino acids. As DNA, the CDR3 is TGTGCCAGCAGCCACCAGGGAAAGGGCAACTCCTACGAGCAGTACTTC. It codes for CASSHQGKGNSYEQYF.

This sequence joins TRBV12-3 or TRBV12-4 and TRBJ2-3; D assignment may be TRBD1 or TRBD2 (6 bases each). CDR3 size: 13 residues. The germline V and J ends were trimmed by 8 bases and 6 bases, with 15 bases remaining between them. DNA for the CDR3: TGTGCCAGCGGGGGGCCTTCTTCGGATACGCAGTATTTT. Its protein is CASGGPSSDTQYF.

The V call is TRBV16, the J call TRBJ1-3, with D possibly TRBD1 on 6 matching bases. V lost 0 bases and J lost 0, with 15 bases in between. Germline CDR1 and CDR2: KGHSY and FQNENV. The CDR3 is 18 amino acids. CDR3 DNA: TGTGCCAGCAGCCAATCGAGCCGACAGGCGAGCTCTGGAAACACCATATATTTT. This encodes CASSQSSRQASSGNTIYF.

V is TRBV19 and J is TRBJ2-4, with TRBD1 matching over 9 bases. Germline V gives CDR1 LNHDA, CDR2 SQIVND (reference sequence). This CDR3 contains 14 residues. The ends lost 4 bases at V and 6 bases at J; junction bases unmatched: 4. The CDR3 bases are TGTGCCAGTAGTACGACAGGGGGTGGAAACATTCAGTACTTC. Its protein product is CASSTTGGGNIQYF.

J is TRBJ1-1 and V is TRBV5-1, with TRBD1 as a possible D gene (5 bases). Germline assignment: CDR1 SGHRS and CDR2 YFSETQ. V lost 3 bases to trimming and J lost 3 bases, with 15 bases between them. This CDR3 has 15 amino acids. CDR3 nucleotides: TGCGCCAGCAGCTCCTCAGGGACGTTGGACACTGAAGCTTTCTTT. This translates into CASSSSGTLDTEAFF.

CDR3: CASSIGKGPNQPQHF. As DNA, the CDR3 is TGTGCCAGTAGTATCGGAAAGGGGCCCAATCAGCCCCAGCATTTT. The V gene is TRBV19, the J gene TRBJ1-5; D is perhaps TRBD1 (5 bases). The CDR3 runs 15 residues. Germline assignment: CDR1 LNHDA and CDR2 SQIVND (reference sequence). V was clipped by 3 bases and J by 3 bases, with 12 bases between them.

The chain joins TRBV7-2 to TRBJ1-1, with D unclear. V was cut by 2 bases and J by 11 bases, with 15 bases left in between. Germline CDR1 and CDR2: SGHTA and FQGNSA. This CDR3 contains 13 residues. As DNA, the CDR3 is TGTGCCAGCAGCTTAAAATCCGGGGAGCGGGCTTTCTTT. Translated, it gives CASSLKSGERAFF.

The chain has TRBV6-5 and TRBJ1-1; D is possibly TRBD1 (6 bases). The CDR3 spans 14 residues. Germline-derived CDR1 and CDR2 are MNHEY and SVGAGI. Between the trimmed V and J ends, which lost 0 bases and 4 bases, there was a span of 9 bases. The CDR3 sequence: CASSYSYRVTEAFF. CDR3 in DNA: TGTGCCAGCAGTTACTCGTACAGGGTCACTGAAGCTTTCTTT.

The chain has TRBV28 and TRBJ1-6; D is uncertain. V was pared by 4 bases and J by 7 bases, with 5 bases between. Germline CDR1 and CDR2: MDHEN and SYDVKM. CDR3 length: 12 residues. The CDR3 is CASSWRNSPLHF. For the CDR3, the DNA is TGTGCCAGCAGTTGGCGGAATTCACCCCTCCACTTT.

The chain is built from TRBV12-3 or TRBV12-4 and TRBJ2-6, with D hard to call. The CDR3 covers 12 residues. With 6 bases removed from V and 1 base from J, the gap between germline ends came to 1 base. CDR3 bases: TGTGCCAGCAGATCTGGGGCCAACGTCCTGACTTTC. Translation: CASRSGANVLTF.